The T cell receptor beta chain under discussion was sequenced for a study of T-cell memory formation after mild COVID-19. Turning to this clonotype: Its antigen is currently unknown.

Overall study findings and caveats: Clones which contracted sat mainly in CM and EM if CD4+, and in EMRA if CD8+.

From the 5' RACE reads, TCRdb called clonotypes with MiXCR, one entry per CDR3 protein. The sample consists of over 35,000 distinct CDR3 sequences, 9.5% of them appearing once. V was pared by 0 bases and J by 6 bases, with 14 bases of the junction left unmatched. CDR3 length: 18 amino acids. Germline-derived CDR1 and CDR2 are GTSNPN and SVGIG (reference sequence). The clonotype comes from an adult woman who had mild COVID-19 (a few samples of this study predate the infection). Cell type and time point are not known. The chain links TRBV30 to TRBJ1-6; 7 nucleotides align to TRBD1. Sequencing input: PBMCs or a T cell subset sorted from them (not recorded which). In nucleotides, the CDR3 is TGTGCCTGGAGTGTACAGGGGCCTCCCCGCGCCGTTAATTCACCCCTCCACTTT. Its protein product is CAWSVQGPPRAVNSPLHF.